Sequencing of this T cell receptor (beta chain) was carried out in a study of blood T cells in healthy people across ages (dated by TCRdb to 2014 to 2015). For context, the study as a whole: Template switching captured roughly one uniquely barcoded TCR beta cDNA molecule per two T cells in model experiments. Age-related changes in TCR beta repertoire diversity were measured in the study by deep sequencing normalized with unique cDNA molecular identifiers. The donors were divided into four age groups: young (average approximately 17 years), middle-aged (around 37), aged (approximately 62) and long-lived (82). To avoid experimental bias, donors of different ages were randomly spread across the sequencing lanes. The study analyzed two additional independent replicas of 1 million unique cDNA reads from the same blood draw for two donors, one aged 18 to 29 and one aged 80 or older.

Systemically healthy Caucasian individuals from Russia, 39 in total and aged roughly 6 to 100 years, were included as donors. Each donor gave 8 to 10 milliliters of peripheral blood, drawn into EDTA-treated Vacutainer tubes. PBMCs were isolated by Ficoll-Paque density-gradient centrifugation, with at least 6 million obtained per sample. Total RNA was extracted from PBMCs with Trizol reagent, with at least 6 micrograms obtained per sample. For every donor, flow cytometry on a PBMC aliquot measured the percentage of naive CD45RAhigh/CD27high T cells. Libraries were prepared through 5' RACE. The sample was run on an Illumina HiSeq 2500. The second PCR ran for roughly 6 to 11 cycles and used a J-beta primer mix along with a sample-barcoded 5' primer. Each TCR beta cDNA molecule received a unique molecular identifier from a template-switch 5' adaptor carrying 12 random nucleotides. Each sample yielded at least 2.5 million CDR3-containing paired-end reads. All of the RNA was converted into first-strand cDNA using the Mint cDNA synthesis kit, with a TRBC-specific oligonucleotide serving as the primer. Following uracil-DNA glycosylase treatment, all cDNA underwent a first 18-cycle PCR with the universal primers M1SS and BC2_uni_R. Turning to the authors' computational methods: Each sample was normalized by randomly selecting 1 million high-quality reads, each carrying a distinct molecular identifier. Instead of being binned into consensus sequences, reads with shared molecular identifiers were discarded. MiTCR, run with a Q25 quality threshold and the strictest error-elimination algorithm, handled CDR3 identification, clonotype clustering and error correction. A nonparametric unseen species model using Euler transformation provided a lower-bound estimate of total TCR beta diversity. TCRdb reworked the public reads: Q25 trimming with fastp, MiXCR clone assembly, productive beta chains retained. Entries are consolidated by CDR3 protein sequence, retaining the most common genes and DNA. The V and J calls shown here were made by TCRdb, not taken from the authors' results. The sample table shows about 640,000 distinct CDR3 sequences, and 58% are seen once. The top ten hold 30% to 40% of the sample.

Results and caveats for the whole study, not just this receptor: Bulk unsorted PBMC profiling prevented conclusive comparison of naive and antigen-experienced compartments. The CMV infection status of donors was not known, potentially confounding age-related changes in expanded clonotypes. As age increased, observed TCR beta diversity per million T cells dropped in a roughly linear way, and a significant reduction was already evident by age about 40. Total diversity estimates from one million sequenced T cells were considered lower bounds and underestimates. Compared with the aged group, the long-lived group had more naive CD4+ T cells, fewer expanded clones and increased TCR diversity, a pattern suggesting age selection. There was a strong correlation between observed TCR beta diversity and the percentage of naive T cells measured by flow cytometry.

Its CDR3 holds 14 amino acids, cysteine through phenylalanine. Left in the record is the CDR3 DNA by itself, 42 bases read in frame from the first base. V is clipped by 0 bases and J by 6 bases, and the sequence between their germline boundaries is 9 bases long. With regard to this clonotype: The target of this receptor is not known. No qualities accompany the bases; no much larger clone lies one base away.

Recombination joined TRBV12-3 or TRBV12-4 with TRBJ1-5; the D gene cannot be resolved reliably. The source of this sequence is a man aged 60-69 years in good health. Sequencing was performed on blood. The DNA reads as follows: TGTGCCAGCAGTTTAGCAACGGGTGGTCAGCCCCAGCATTTT. This sequence encodes CASSLATGGQPQHF.